Sequencing of this T cell receptor (beta chain) was carried out in a study of beta chain features in type 1 diabetes. The sample holds a few counts of this clone. No antigen is known for it. Overall study results and limits: When VDJ junctions were examined, type 1 diabetes patients showed fewer insertions and more deletions. TCRB CDR3s were moderately but significantly shorter in Type 1 diabetes patients in all four CD4+ subsets.

Germline V gives CDR1 MNHNS, CDR2 SASEGT. The CDR3 has 14 residues. V shed 6 bases and J 6 bases; nucleotides not matched to a gene: 8. The whole isolated RNA underwent reverse transcription, so sequencing captured expressed TCRB transcripts. Roughly 3.6 million reads per sample were averaged for naive, central memory and regulatory samples. Clones were sequenced by immunoSEQ multiplex PCR, and TCRdb holds only the in-frame ones, with some missing. The sample lists about 650,000 clones, 12% occurring once. A single heparinised blood sample, averaging about 100 mL, was obtained per donor. The sequence came from a young man with type 1 diabetes. The V and J genes are TRBV6-1 and TRBJ1-5; 7 positions agree with TRBD1. Sequencing was done on a sample of naive CD4+ T cells from blood. CDR3 DNA sequence: TGTGCCAGCAGGACGACAGGGACGTCTCAGCCCCAGCATTTT. Translated: CASRTTGTSQPQHF.